The present TCR beta chain was sequenced within a study of spatial heterogeneity in lung cancer. Across the whole study: Beta-chain sequences consistently outnumbered alpha-chain sequences in detection. Averaged across combinations, each unique TCR and UMI pairing appeared more than ten times in raw reads, which were uncorrected. Notes on the study in general: The study found ubiquitous expanded tumor TCRs in blood more at resection than follow-up.

The germline V gene encodes CDR1 SQVTM and CDR2 ANQGSEA. The CDR3 runs to 16 residues. V shed 1 base and J shed 7 bases, with 20 bases lying between them. Described time point: blood at routine non-recurrence follow-up after resection. TCRs were sequenced from unsorted whole RNA of tumor, nontumor lung or PBMC. A single record per CDR3 protein comes from TCRdb applying MiXCR to the 5' RACE reads. The sample has some 120,000 distinct CDR3 sequences; 9% to 15% are singletons. A word on this clonotype: What it binds is not known.

The sequence came from a male donor with early-stage non-small cell lung cancer. The chain has TRBV29-1 and TRBJ2-1; a possible D gene is TRBD1 (6 bases). The sample was PBMCs, taken at follow-up. The CDR3: CSVEGPPGARRNEQFF. In DNA form, the CDR3 reads TGCAGCGTTGAAGGCCCCCCAGGGGCGCGTAGGAATGAGCAGTTCTTC.